These T cell receptor beta chains were read from a single sample in a study of T cell responses to AZD1222 COVID-19 vaccine. The assay was immunoSEQ multiplex PCR, and TCRdb's table has in-frame clones only and misses some. The sample holds 68,000 or so clones, about nine tenths seen once. The material was peripheral blood, obtained on day 0 of AZD1222 vaccination. These receptor sequences come from an adult in good health. Both conserved end residues are part of each CDR3. Each record gives: J gene, D gene, CDR3 length, V gene, clone size, CDR3 protein, CDR3 DNA. The D gene is left open where the match is weak. For some rows the clone size is stated as once, few or many, or as a class when expanded; others skip it.

TRBJ2-7	TRBD2	16	TRBV19	NA	CASSIDSSGGSYEQYF	TGTGCCAGTAGTATAGATTCTAGCGGGGGGTCCTACGAGCAGTACTTC
TRBJ1-2	NA	13	TRBV30	once	CAWSVDSSYGYTF	TGTGCCTGGAGTGTAGACAGCTCCTATGGCTACACCTTC
TRBJ1-1	NA	13	TRBV6-5	NA	CASSYQSYTEAFF	TGTGCCAGCAGTTACCAGTCCTACACTGAAGCTTTCTTT
TRBJ1-5	TRBD1	15	TRBV19	once	CASSPTGAPNQPQHF	TGTGCCAGTAGTCCGACAGGGGCCCCTAATCAGCCCCAGCATTTT
TRBJ2-4	NA	15	TRBV7-8	NA	CASMLGWSAKNIQYF	TGTGCCAGCATGTTGGGCTGGTCAGCCAAAAACATTCAGTACTTC
TRBJ2-1	NA	16	TRBV28	NA	CASKENGVDPYNEQFF	TGTGCCAGCAAAGAGAACGGCGTGGATCCCTACAATGAGCAGTTCTTC
TRBJ2-5	TRBD2	16	TRBV2	NA	CASFTTSGRAQETQYF	TGTGCCAGCTTTACTACTAGCGGGAGGGCACAGGAGACCCAGTACTTC
TRBJ2-3	TRBD2	13	TRBV6-4	medium-sized	CASSASGTDTQYF	TGTGCCAGCAGTGCTAGCGGGACAGATACGCAGTATTTT
TRBJ1-3	NA	13	TRBV11-2	NA	CASSFFQGHTIYF	TGTGCCAGCAGCTTTTTCCAGGGCCACACCATATATTTT
TRBJ2-1	TRBD1	15	TRBV11-3	NA	CASSLYRTGANEQFF	TGTGCCAGCAGCTTATACAGGACAGGGGCGAATGAGCAGTTCTTC
TRBJ1-1	NA	14	TRBV19	NA	CASSIGRLGTEAFF	TGTGCCAGTAGTATAGGCAGACTGGGCACTGAAGCTTTCTTT
TRBJ2-1	TRBD2	18	TRBV3-1/TRBV3-2	NA	CASSFGLAGVPSYNEQFF	TGTGCCAGCAGCTTCGGACTAGCGGGAGTTCCCTCCTACAATGAGCAGTTCTTC
TRBJ2-6	NA	16	TRBV12-1	NA	CASSWDRTSGANVLTF	TGTGCCAGCAGCTGGGACAGGACCTCTGGGGCCAACGTCCTGACTTTC
TRBJ2-7	NA	15	TRBV28	NA	CASSHYGSSSYEQYF	TGTGCCAGCAGTCACTACGGGAGTTCCTCCTACGAGCAGTACTTC
TRBJ2-1	TRBD2	16	TRBV7-6	NA	CASSPWTSGSQNEQFF	TGTGCCAGCAGCCCCTGGACTAGCGGGAGTCAGAATGAGCAGTTCTTC
TRBJ2-1	NA	16	TRBV6-1	NA	CASSEARRMSFNEQFF	TGTGCCAGCAGTGAAGCGCGGAGGATGAGTTTTAATGAGCAGTTCTTC
TRBJ2-6	NA	18	TRBV15	NA	CATSRVGASVSGANVLTF	TGTGCCACCAGCAGAGTGGGGGCTAGCGTCTCTGGGGCCAACGTCCTGACTTTC
TRBJ2-3	NA	15	TRBV15	NA	CATSRAQGNSDTQYF	TGTGCCACCAGCAGAGCGCAGGGCAACTCAGATACGCAGTATTTT
TRBJ2-5	NA	15	TRBV11-3	NA	CASSLDMGGQETQYF	TGTGCCAGCAGCTTAGATATGGGCGGCCAAGAGACCCAGTACTTC
TRBJ1-1	TRBD1	17	TRBV7-8	NA	CAIILGGGGPMNTEAFF	TGTGCCATCATCTTAGGGGGCGGGGGTCCTATGAACACTGAAGCTTTCTTT
TRBJ1-1	TRBD1	16	TRBV10-2	NA	CASSESPHRGRTEAFF	TGCGCCAGCAGTGAGTCTCCCCACAGGGGGAGGACTGAAGCTTTCTTT
TRBJ2-4	TRBD2	18	TRBV27	few	CASSFPRLAGGPGSIQYF	TGTGCCAGCAGTTTTCCGCGACTAGCGGGAGGGCCGGGTTCCATTCAGTACTTC
TRBJ2-2	NA	16	TRBV21-1	NA	CASIPGLAGNTGELFF	TGTGCCAGCATCCCGGGACTAGCGGGGAACACCGGGGAGCTGTTTTTT
TRBJ2-7	NA	12	TRBV6-1	NA	CASSERGYEQYF	TGTGCCAGCAGTGAACGGGGGTACGAGCAGTACTTC
TRBJ2-1	NA	12	TRBV5-1	NA	CASSWGINEQFF	TGCGCCAGCAGCTGGGGCATCAATGAGCAGTTCTTC
TRBJ2-5	NA	15	TRBV6-2/TRBV6-3	NA	CASSYLNVLQETQYF	TGTGCCAGCAGTTACTTAAACGTACTCCAAGAGACCCAGTACTTC
TRBJ2-1	NA	17	TRBV7-8	NA	CASSLDRAGIRWNEQFF	TGTGCCAGCAGCTTAGACCGCGCGGGAATAAGGTGGAATGAGCAGTTCTTC
TRBJ1-1	TRBD1	14	TRBV5-1	NA	CASREGAVNTEAFF	TGCGCCAGCAGGGAGGGGGCGGTGAACACTGAAGCTTTCTTT
TRBJ1-2	NA	15	TRBV7-2	NA	CASSPRGTLYYGYTF	TGTGCCAGCAGCCCGCGGGGGACCCTATACTATGGCTACACCTTC
TRBJ2-7	NA	15	TRBV29-1	NA	CSVERFEGSSYEQYF	TGCAGCGTTGAACGGTTCGAGGGGAGCTCCTACGAGCAGTACTTC
TRBJ2-2	TRBD2	17	TRBV7-2	NA	CASSLGVAGGNTGELFF	TGTGCCAGCAGCTTAGGTGTAGCGGGAGGGAACACCGGGGAGCTGTTTTTT
TRBJ2-7	NA	14	TRBV5-1	few	CASSLVPGSYEQYF	TGCGCCAGCAGCTTGGTTCCAGGCTCCTACGAGCAGTACTTC
TRBJ2-1	TRBD2	17	TRBV5-1	NA	CASSYLGLAGGPGEQFF	TGCGCCAGCAGCTATCTGGGACTAGCGGGAGGGCCCGGTGAGCAGTTCTTC
TRBJ1-2	NA	11	TRBV20-1	NA	CSAPRDYGYTF	TGCAGTGCACCTAGGGACTATGGCTACACCTTC
TRBJ2-7	TRBD1	14	TRBV27	NA	CASSAGQDHYEQYF	TGTGCCAGCAGTGCGGGACAGGACCACTACGAGCAGTACTTC
TRBJ1-1	NA	13	TRBV18	once	CASSLWENTEAFF	TGTGCCAGCTCACTCTGGGAGAACACTGAAGCTTTCTTT
TRBJ1-1	TRBD1	16	TRBV29-1	NA	CSVPRDREEGGTEAFF	TGCAGCGTCCCTCGGGACAGGGAGGAAGGGGGCACTGAAGCTTTCTTT
TRBJ1-1	TRBD1	13	TRBV30	few	CAWGTGRETEAFF	TGTGCCTGGGGGACAGGGAGGGAGACTGAAGCTTTCTTT
TRBJ2-6	NA	15	TRBV10-3	medium-sized	CAISESNSGANVLTF	TGTGCCATCAGTGAGTCCAACTCTGGGGCCAACGTCCTGACTTTC
TRBJ2-1	NA	15	TRBV6-4	few	CASSEVSGSYNEQFF	TGTGCCAGCAGTGAAGTAAGTGGCTCCTACAATGAGCAGTTCTTC
TRBJ1-5	NA	16	TRBV19	NA	CASTMPGGGLGQPQHF	TGTGCCAGTACCATGCCGGGAGGAGGATTAGGTCAGCCCCAGCATTTT
TRBJ1-3	TRBD1	13	TRBV12-3/TRBV12-4	NA	CASRGTAGNTIYF	TGTGCCAGCAGGGGGACAGCCGGAAACACCATATATTTT
TRBJ1-4	NA	16	TRBV3-1/TRBV3-2	NA	CASSQVMGAANEKLFF	TGTGCCAGCAGCCAAGTTATGGGGGCTGCTAATGAAAAACTGTTTTTT
TRBJ2-2	NA	17	TRBV9	NA	CASSADGGHPNTGELFF	TGTGCCAGCAGCGCCGACGGGGGACATCCAAACACCGGGGAGCTGTTTTTT
TRBJ2-1	TRBD2	16	TRBV24-1	NA	CASSWGLAGGHNEQFF	TGTGCCTCCTCTTGGGGTCTAGCGGGAGGACACAATGAGCAGTTCTTC
TRBJ2-1	TRBD2	20	TRBV3-1/TRBV3-2	NA	CASSHKGLAGGPSYRNEQFF	TGTGCCAGCAGCCACAAGGGACTAGCGGGAGGGCCCTCGTATCGCAATGAGCAGTTCTTC
TRBJ1-4	NA	14	TRBV29-1	few	CSVLMDSLHEKLFF	TGCAGCGTTCTGATGGACAGCCTTCATGAAAAACTGTTTTTT
TRBJ1-5	NA	12	TRBV19	NA	CASRDINQPQHF	TGTGCCAGCAGGGACATCAATCAGCCCCAGCATTTT
TRBJ2-5	NA	14	TRBV2	NA	CASTRSHTQETQYF	TGTGCCAGCACAAGAAGCCACACACAAGAGACCCAGTACTTC
TRBJ1-1	NA	13	TRBV30	once	CAWRGGRNTEAFF	TGTGCCTGGCGGGGCGGCAGGAACACTGAAGCTTTCTTT
TRBJ1-4	NA	14	TRBV11-2	once	CASSLGRRIEKLFF	TGTGCCAGCAGCTTAGGACGGAGGATAGAAAAACTGTTTTTT
TRBJ1-5	NA	15	TRBV27	NA	CASSSDRLGNQPQHF	TGTGCCAGCAGTAGCGACAGGTTAGGTAATCAGCCCCAGCATTTT
TRBJ2-7	TRBD1	13	TRBV5-1	NA	CASSLGQGNEQYF	TGCGCCAGCAGCTTGGGACAGGGGAACGAGCAGTACTTC
TRBJ1-2	TRBD1	13	TRBV6-5	NA	CASRGDRNYGYTF	TGTGCCAGCAGGGGGGACAGAAACTATGGCTACACCTTC
TRBJ1-2	NA	9	TRBV20-1	NA	CSRSYGYTF	TGCAGTCGGAGCTATGGCTACACCTTC
TRBJ2-7	TRBD2	16	TRBV6-2/TRBV6-3	once	CASSYTSGRASYEQYF	TGTGCCAGCAGTTACACTAGCGGGAGGGCCTCCTACGAGCAGTACTTC
TRBJ1-1	TRBD1	13	TRBV29-1	NA	CSVDDRANTEAFF	TGCAGCGTTGATGACAGGGCGAACACTGAAGCTTTCTTT
TRBJ1-5	NA	15	TRBV12-2	NA	CASRPDREGNQPQHF	TGTGCAAGTCGCCCTGACAGGGAAGGCAATCAGCCCCAGCATTTT
TRBJ1-1	NA	14	TRBV6-2/TRBV6-3	once	CASSYAIGRGEAFF	TGTGCCAGCAGTTACGCCATAGGAAGGGGCGAGGCTTTCTTT
TRBJ2-7	NA	15	TRBV4-1	few	CASSQDASVSYEQYF	TGCGCCAGCAGCCAAGATGCTAGCGTCTCCTACGAGCAGTACTTC